This T cell receptor beta chain was sequenced during a study of blood T cell repertoires in COVID-19. Study context: Specimens from acute and convalescent COVID-19 originated in the United States, Italy and Spain. The analysed material was cDNA or gDNA that came from T cells, B-cell-depleted T cells, or PBMCs.

CDR1 and CDR2 (germline): LGHNA, YSLEER. The CDR3 covers 13 residues. The germline V and J ends were trimmed by 0 bases and 3 bases, with 6 bases remaining between them. This table comes from immunoSEQ multiplex PCR, and its TCRdb copy is limited to in-frame clones, with some not included. The data show approximately 300,000 clones, 90% seen once. Sequenced input: peripheral blood. The V call is TRBV4-3, the J call TRBJ2-7, with D uncertain. The TCR was taken from a woman aged 40 to 55 with COVID-19, enrolled during active disease. Here the CDR3 reads CASSQDGYYEQYF. The CDR3 DNA follows: TGCGCCAGCAGCCAAGACGGTTACTACGAGCAGTACTTC.